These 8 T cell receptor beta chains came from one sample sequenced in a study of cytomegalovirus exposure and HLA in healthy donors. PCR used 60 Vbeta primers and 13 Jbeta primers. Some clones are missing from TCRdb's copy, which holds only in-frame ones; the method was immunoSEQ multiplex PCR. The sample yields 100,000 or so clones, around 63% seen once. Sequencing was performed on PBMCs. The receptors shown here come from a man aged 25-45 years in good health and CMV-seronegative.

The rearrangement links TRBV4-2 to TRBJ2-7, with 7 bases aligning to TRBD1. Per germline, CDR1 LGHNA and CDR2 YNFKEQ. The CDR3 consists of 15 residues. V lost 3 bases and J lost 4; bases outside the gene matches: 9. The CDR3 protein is CASSHAAAGGYEQYF. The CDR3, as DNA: TGTGCCAGCAGCCACGCCGCAGCAGGGGGATACGAGCAGTACTTC.

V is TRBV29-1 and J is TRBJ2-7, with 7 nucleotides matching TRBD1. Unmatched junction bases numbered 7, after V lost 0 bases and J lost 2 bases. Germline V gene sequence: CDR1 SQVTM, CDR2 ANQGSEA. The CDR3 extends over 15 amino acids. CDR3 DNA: TGCAGCGTTGAAGATTCAAGGACAGGCGCCTACGAGCAGTACTTC. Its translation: CSVEDSRTGAYEQYF.

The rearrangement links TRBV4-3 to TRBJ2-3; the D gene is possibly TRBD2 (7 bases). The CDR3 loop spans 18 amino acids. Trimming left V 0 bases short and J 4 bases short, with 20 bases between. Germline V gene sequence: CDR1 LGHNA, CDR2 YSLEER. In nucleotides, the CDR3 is TGCGCCAGCAGCCAAGAGTGGGGGGGGCCGGCTCGACCAGATACGCAGTATTTT. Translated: CASSQEWGGPARPDTQYF.

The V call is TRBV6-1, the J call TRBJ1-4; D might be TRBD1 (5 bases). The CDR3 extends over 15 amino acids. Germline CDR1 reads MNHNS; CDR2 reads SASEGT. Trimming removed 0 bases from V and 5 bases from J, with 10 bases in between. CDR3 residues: CASSEAVSGNEKLFF. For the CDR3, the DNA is TGTGCCAGCAGTGAAGCAGTCTCAGGGAATGAAAAACTGTTTTTT.

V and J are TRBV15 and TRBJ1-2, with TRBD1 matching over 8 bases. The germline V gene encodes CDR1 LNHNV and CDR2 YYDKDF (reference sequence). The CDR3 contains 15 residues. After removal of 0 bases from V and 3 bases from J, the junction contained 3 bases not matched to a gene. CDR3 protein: CATSREDRDHYGYTF. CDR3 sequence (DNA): TGTGCCACCAGCAGAGAGGACAGGGATCACTATGGCTACACCTTC.

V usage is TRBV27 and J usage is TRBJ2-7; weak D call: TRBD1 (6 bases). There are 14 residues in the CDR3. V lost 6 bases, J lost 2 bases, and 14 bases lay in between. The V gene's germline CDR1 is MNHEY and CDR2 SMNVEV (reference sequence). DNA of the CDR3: TGTGCCAGCAGAGCTGGACAGTTCCCCTACGAGCAGTACTTC. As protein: CASRAGQFPYEQYF.

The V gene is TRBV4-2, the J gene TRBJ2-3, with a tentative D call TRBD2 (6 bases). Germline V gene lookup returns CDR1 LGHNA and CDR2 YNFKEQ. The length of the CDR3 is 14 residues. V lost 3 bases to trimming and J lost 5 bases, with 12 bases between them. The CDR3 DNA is TGTGCCAGCAGCCACCGCCCGCGGGAAGATACGCAGTATTTT. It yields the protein CASSHRPREDTQYF.

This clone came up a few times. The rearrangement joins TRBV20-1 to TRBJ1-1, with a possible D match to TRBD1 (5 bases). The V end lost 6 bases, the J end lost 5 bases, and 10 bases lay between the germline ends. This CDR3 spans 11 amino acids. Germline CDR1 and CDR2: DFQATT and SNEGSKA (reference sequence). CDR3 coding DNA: TGCAGTGCCGGGGGGTGGACTGAAGCTTTCTTT. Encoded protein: CSAGGWTEAFF.